The clone carrying this T cell receptor (beta chain) has ten or more counts. Diagnoses rested on clinical symptoms, serum thyroxine and TRAb, thyroid ultrasound and orbital computed tomography. The blood specimen was taken at initial hyperthyroidism diagnosis, before any ophthalmopathy symptoms. An approximately 10 ml volume of fresh peripheral blood provided the PBMCs. These data originate in a study of T cells in Graves' hyperthyroidism and ophthalmopathy. This CDR3 is built from 16 residues. Germline CDR1 and CDR2: MNHEY and SMNVEV (reference sequence). The J segment lost 5 bases and the V segment lost 1 base, leaving 9 bases of the junction unmatched. Authors of the study amplified TCR beta CDR3 regions from RNA transcripts. First-round RT-PCR with HTBI primers amplified the TCR CDR3 region. TCRdb re-called the multiplex PCR reads through MiXCR, storing one row per CDR3 protein. The table lists 690,000 or so distinct CDR3 sequences, roughly 20% of them singletons.

The sequencing input was blood. The clonotype originates from a woman aged 50 to 60 with Graves' hyperthyroidism that later progressed to Graves' ophthalmopathy. The chain couples TRBV27 to TRBJ2-7; 9 bases are shared with TRBD1. The CDR3 is CASSLWVDRGSHEQYF. CDR3 nucleotides: TGTGCCAGCAGTTTATGGGTGGACAGGGGATCTCACGAGCAGTACTTC.